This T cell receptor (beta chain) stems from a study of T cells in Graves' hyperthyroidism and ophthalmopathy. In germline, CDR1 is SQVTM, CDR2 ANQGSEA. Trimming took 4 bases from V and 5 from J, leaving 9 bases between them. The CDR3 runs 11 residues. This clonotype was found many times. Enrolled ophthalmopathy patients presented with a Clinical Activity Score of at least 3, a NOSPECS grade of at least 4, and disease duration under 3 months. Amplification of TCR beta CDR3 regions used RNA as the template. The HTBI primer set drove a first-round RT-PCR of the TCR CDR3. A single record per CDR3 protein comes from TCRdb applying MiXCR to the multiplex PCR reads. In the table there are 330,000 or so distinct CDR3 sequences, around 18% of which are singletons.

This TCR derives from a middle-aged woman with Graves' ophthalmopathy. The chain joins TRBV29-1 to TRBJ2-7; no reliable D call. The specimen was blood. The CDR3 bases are TGCAGCGTTGGGGTGCTTGACGAGCAGTACTTC. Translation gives CSVGVLDEQYF.